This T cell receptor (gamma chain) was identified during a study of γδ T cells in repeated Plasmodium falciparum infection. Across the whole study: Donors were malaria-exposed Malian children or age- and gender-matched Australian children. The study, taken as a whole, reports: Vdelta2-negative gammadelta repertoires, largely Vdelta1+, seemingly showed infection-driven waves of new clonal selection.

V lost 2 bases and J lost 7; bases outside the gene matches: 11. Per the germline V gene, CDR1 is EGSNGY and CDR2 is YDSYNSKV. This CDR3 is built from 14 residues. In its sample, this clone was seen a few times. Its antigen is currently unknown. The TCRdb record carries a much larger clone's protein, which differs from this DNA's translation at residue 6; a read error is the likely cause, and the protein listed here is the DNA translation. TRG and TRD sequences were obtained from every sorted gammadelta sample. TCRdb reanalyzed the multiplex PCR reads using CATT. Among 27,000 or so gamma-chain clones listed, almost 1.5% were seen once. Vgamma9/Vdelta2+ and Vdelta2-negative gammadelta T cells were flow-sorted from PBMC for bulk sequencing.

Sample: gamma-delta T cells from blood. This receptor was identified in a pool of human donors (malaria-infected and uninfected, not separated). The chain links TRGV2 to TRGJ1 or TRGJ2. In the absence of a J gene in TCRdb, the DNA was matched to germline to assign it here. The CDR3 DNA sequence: TGTGCCACCTGGGACGAGCACGTAAGGTATAAGAAACTCTTT. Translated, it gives CATWDEHVRYKKLF.